Here is one T cell receptor (beta chain) with its context. Its cognate antigen has yet to be identified. Because it lacks the conserved phenylalanine or tryptophan at the end, this CDR3 is likely a read error. Because the CDR3's place on the DNA is in doubt, the DNA is left out and the CDR3 is given as listed by TCRdb. The CDR3 is 13 amino acids in total, end residues counted. CDR1 and CDR2, looked up from the germline V gene, are SGHDT and YYEEEE. The sequencing machine was an Illumina NovaSeq 6000. cDNA libraries for TCRalpha and TCRbeta were prepared by 5'RACE using constant-segment primers, with sample barcodes and unique molecular identifiers added. RNA was extracted from every sample with Trizol reagent. Libraries were amplified in two PCR steps, with a second sample barcode and Illumina TruSeq adapters added in the second step. Sequencing of libraries was performed on an Illumina NovaSeq with 2 x 150 bp paired-end reads. The authors' analysis ran thus. The reads were demultiplexed and collapsed into UMI-guided consensus sequences using migec v1.2.7. Using mixcr v2.1.11, UMI consensuses were aligned to TRA and TRB V and J templates and then assembled into clonotypes. A clonotype was counted as expanded or contracted only when both edgeR and NoisET called the clonotype significant, with the noise models trained on biological replicates. For edgeR calls, the thresholds were a false discovery rate-adjusted p below 0.01 and a log2 fold-change of 1. As an exploratory analysis of dynamics, max-normalized trajectories of the 1000 most abundant clonotypes were examined with PCA combined with hierarchical clustering. The CD4 or CD8 phenotype of responding clones was assigned using the separately sequenced CD4+ and CD8+ repertoires. TCRdb cleaned the public reads at Q25 with fastp, built clones with MiXCR and kept in-frame beta chains. Every entry covers one CDR3 protein and lists the most common genes and DNA from its rows. The V and J calls were determined by TCRdb, not by the authors. In all, the sample holds 340,000 or so distinct CDR3 sequences, and 10% to 15% of those were seen once. The ten largest account for 20% to 25% of the sample.

This specimen comes from a study of T-cell memory formation after mild COVID-19 (TCRdb year 2021). About the investigation overall: TCR sequence clusters from the two donors were found to be largely donor specific. In a couple of donors, T-cell clones that expanded and contracted after mild COVID-19 were followed by sequencing TCRalpha and TCRbeta repertoires longitudinally. The cohort comprised two young, previously healthy adult volunteers, one female and one male. Study-wide conclusions, independent of this receptor: Whether the second-wave clones peaking on day 37 were SARS-CoV-2 specific was not confirmed. The study included only a couple of mild cases, and larger cohorts that include severe cases with pre-infection samples were judged to be necessary. Contracting CD4+ clones turned up mainly in the CM and EM memory subsets, whereas EMRA was where CD8+ clones were enriched. From day 15 to 85, contracting clones showed balanced CD4/CD8 phenotypes, whereas a second wave of clones that expanded from day 15 to 37 leaned towards CD4+. The detection of some responding clones in pre-infection memory suggests that pre-existing cross-reactive memory T cells joined the SARS-CoV-2 response.

PBMCs were isolated by Ficoll-Paque density gradient centrifugation. The specimen was PBMCs or a T cell subset sorted from them (not recorded which). The rearrangement joined TRBV5-6 to TRBJ1-1; TRBD1, the table's D call, was not compared with the DNA. The TCR was taken from a man aged 18 to 29 who had mild COVID-19 (a few samples of this study predate the infection). The sample titles of this study are shuffled in the database, so cell type and time point are left out; the donor was told from shared clones. The CDR3 region: CASSLYPRQINMG.